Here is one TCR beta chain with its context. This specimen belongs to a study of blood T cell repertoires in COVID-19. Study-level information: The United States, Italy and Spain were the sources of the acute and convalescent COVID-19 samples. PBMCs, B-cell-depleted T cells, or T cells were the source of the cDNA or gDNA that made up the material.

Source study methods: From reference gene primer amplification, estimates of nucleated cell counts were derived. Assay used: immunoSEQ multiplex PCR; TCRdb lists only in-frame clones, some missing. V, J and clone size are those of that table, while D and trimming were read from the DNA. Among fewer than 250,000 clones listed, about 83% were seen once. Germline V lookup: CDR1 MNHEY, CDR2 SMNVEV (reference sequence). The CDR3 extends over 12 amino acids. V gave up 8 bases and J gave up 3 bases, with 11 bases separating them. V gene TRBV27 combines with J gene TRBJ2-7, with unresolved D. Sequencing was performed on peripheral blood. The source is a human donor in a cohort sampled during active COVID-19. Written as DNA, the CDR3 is TGTGCCAGCGGCATACCCCACTACGAGCAGTACTTC. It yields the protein CASGIPHYEQYF.